The present entry profiles one TCR beta chain with its context. This record belongs to a study of blood T cell repertoires in COVID-19. Authors' processing steps: Reference gene primer amplification gave estimated nucleated cell counts. Profiling relied on immunoSEQ multiplex PCR, and the TCRdb table lists in-frame clones only, not all of them. V, J and clone size are taken as reported in that table, and D and trimming were inferred from the DNA itself. The sample contains 77,000 or so clones, about 76% of which appear only once. The CDR3 sequence is 16 residues long. The junction had 9 bases not matched to a gene; V was cut back by 0 bases and J by 5 bases. Germline CDR1 is SGDLS and CDR2 is YYNGEE.

The source material was peripheral blood. This receptor was taken from an elderly woman with active or convalescent COVID-19. V is TRBV9 and J is TRBJ1-2; 8 bases map to TRBD1. CDR3 sequence (DNA): TGTGCCAGCAGCGTAGAACAGGGGGAGGTTGGATATGGCTACACCTTC. Encoded protein: CASSVEQGEVGYGYTF.